The 19 T cell receptor beta chains below all came from one sample that was sequenced in a study of cytomegalovirus exposure and HLA in healthy donors. A multiplex PCR was run with 60 Vbeta primers and 13 Jbeta primers. Generated by immunoSEQ multiplex PCR, the TCRdb table keeps only in-frame clones and is missing some. The repertoire holds 170,000 or so clones, with about 80% as singletons. Material for sequencing was PBMCs. These receptors were collected from a woman aged 45-59 years in good health and CMV-seronegative.

This chain uses TRBV5-4 with TRBJ2-7, with D unclear. The germline V gene encodes CDR1 SGHNT and CDR2 YYREEE (reference sequence). The length of the CDR3 is 14 residues. V was pared by 0 bases and J by 0 bases, with 7 bases between. CDR3 nucleotides: TGTGCCAGCAGCTTGGCCGGAGTCTCCTACGAGCAGTACTTC. Its translation: CASSLAGVSYEQYF.

The rearrangement links TRBV29-1 to TRBJ1-1; TRBD1 matches 8 bases. Germline V gene data show CDR1 as SQVTM and CDR2 as ANQGSEA. After removal of 0 bases from V and 1 base from J, the junction contained 4 bases not matched to a gene. The CDR3 length is 15 residues. CDR3 in amino acids: CSVEDRGQANTEAFF. In nucleotides, the CDR3 is TGCAGCGTTGAAGATCGGGGACAGGCGAACACTGAAGCTTTCTTT. Based on the CDR3 plus reference TRBV29-1 and TRBJ1-1, the full variable domain is SAVISQKPSRDICQRGTSLTIQCQVDSQVTMMFWYRQQPGQSLTLIATANQGSEATYESGFVIDKFPISRPNLTFSTLTVSNMSPEDSSIYLCSVEDRGQANTEAFFGQGTRLTVV.

V gene TRBV12-5 combines with J gene TRBJ2-7; 7 bases agree with TRBD2. Germline loops: CDR1 LGHNT, CDR2 FRNRAP. The CDR3 covers 15 residues. V lost 6 bases, J lost 0 bases, and 8 bases stayed unmatched. Here the CDR3 reads CASGLPSGPSYEQYF. The CDR3 coding sequence is TGTGCTAGTGGCCTCCCTAGCGGTCCCTCCTACGAGCAGTACTTC.

The rearrangement links TRBV7-8 to TRBJ1-2; D is ambiguous. Germline CDR1 reads SGHVS; CDR2 reads FQNEAQ. The CDR3 totals 15 residues. The V end was cut by 2 bases, the J end by 6 bases, with 16 bases between. This CDR3 reads CASSLLSGLWDGYTF. The DNA of the CDR3 is TGTGCCAGCAGCTTACTCTCGGGTCTTTGGGATGGCTACACCTTC.

The V gene is TRBV30, the J gene TRBJ2-5; D might be TRBD1 (5 bases). Trimming pared 0 bases from V and 5 bases from J, leaving 10 bases between. Germline-derived CDR1 and CDR2 are GTSNPN and SVGIG (reference sequence). The CDR3 runs 13 residues. The DNA of the CDR3 is TGTGCCTGGAGTGTAAAGGGGCGGGAGACCCAGTACTTC. Protein product: CAWSVKGRETQYF.

The chain couples TRBV25-1 to TRBJ2-1; 9 bases agree with TRBD2. Germline loops: CDR1 MGHDK, CDR2 SYGVNS. V lost 4 bases to trimming and J lost 9 bases; unmatched junction nucleotides: 10. CDR3 length: 15 residues. CDR3 in amino acids: CASSGPAGGPGEQFF. The CDR3 DNA reads TGTGCCAGCAGTGGGCCGGCGGGAGGGCCGGGTGAGCAGTTCTTC.

This sequence joins TRBV30 and TRBJ2-7; 10 bases agree with TRBD2. Per the germline V gene, CDR1 is GTSNPN and CDR2 is SVGIG (reference sequence). V lost 0 bases to trimming and J lost 5 bases; unmatched junction nucleotides: 4. The CDR3 spans 14 residues. CDR3 DNA: TGTGCCTGGAGTGTACGACTAGCGGGTCACGAGCAGTACTTC. Residues: CAWSVRLAGHEQYF.

The chain recombines TRBV5-4 with TRBJ1-1; D unresolved. V was pared by 1 base and J by 2 bases, with 9 bases between. Germline CDR1 and CDR2: SGHNT and YYREEE (reference sequence). The CDR3 runs 14 residues. The CDR3: CASSLTQSNTEAFF. CDR3 nucleotide sequence: TGTGCCAGCAGCTTGACACAGAGTAACACTGAAGCTTTCTTT. Based on the CDR3 plus reference TRBV5-4 and TRBJ1-1, the full variable domain is ETGVTQSPTHLIKTRGQQVTLRCSSQSGHNTVSWYQQALGQGPQFIFQYYREEENGRGNFPPRFSGLQFPNYSSELNVNALELDDSALYLCASSLTQSNTEAFFGQGTRLTVV.

This sequence joins TRBV10-3 and TRBJ1-2; 9 nucleotides align to TRBD1. V was pared by 6 bases and J by 3 bases, with 8 bases of the junction left unmatched. CDR1 is ENHRY, CDR2 SYGVKD, per germline. The CDR3 contains 15 residues. CDR3 protein: CAISYSDRGDYGYTF. In nucleotides, the CDR3 is TGTGCCATCAGCTACTCCGACAGGGGGGACTATGGCTACACCTTC.

The chain employs TRBV28 and TRBJ2-7, with 9 bases lining up with TRBD1. Germline assignment: CDR1 MDHEN and CDR2 SYDVKM. The V and J ends lost 5 bases and 1 base, in that order; junction bases with no gene match: 6. This CDR3 spans 15 amino acids. The CDR3 reads CASSQQGALSYEQYF. CDR3 nucleotide sequence: TGTGCCAGCAGTCAACAGGGGGCGCTGTCCTACGAGCAGTACTTC. Filled out from reference TRBV28 and TRBJ2-7, the complete variable domain reads DVKVTQSSRYLVKRTGEKVFLECVQDMDHENMFWYRQDPGLGLRLIYFSYDVKMKEKGDIPEGYSVSREKKERFSLILESASTNQTSMYLCASSQQGALSYEQYFGPGTRLTVT.

The chain is built from TRBV27 and TRBJ2-3; 14 bases line up with TRBD2. The CDR3 is 16 residues long. V shed 7 bases and J 3 bases; nucleotides not matched to a gene: 6. Germline V gene lookup returns CDR1 MNHEY and CDR2 SMNVEV (reference sequence). CDR3 nucleotide sequence: TGTGCCAGCACCCCAGGGACTAGCGGGGGTACAGATACGCAGTATTTT. It encodes CASTPGTSGGTDTQYF.

The V call is TRBV7-9, the J call TRBJ1-5, with D uncertain. This CDR3 contains 14 residues. Germline loops: CDR1 SEHNR, CDR2 FQNEAQ (reference sequence). Trimming removed 6 bases at V and 3 bases at J, with 12 bases between. In nucleotides, the CDR3 is TGTGCCAGCAGTTTCGACACCGTCAATCAGCCCCAGCATTTT. This gives the protein CASSFDTVNQPQHF.

The chain recombines TRBV27 with TRBJ1-5; D is unresolved. CDR3 size: 14 residues. Germline V gene lookup returns CDR1 MNHEY and CDR2 SMNVEV (reference sequence). V was clipped by 4 bases and J by 4 bases, with 11 bases between them. The CDR3 region has the DNA TGTGCCAGCAGTTCTCCAGGACTGAATCAGCCCCAGCATTTT. Amino acid sequence: CASSSPGLNQPQHF.

DNA of the CDR3: TGCGCCAGCAGCCAAGGGCTAGGGGGCACACCCTACGAGCAGTACTTC. It codes for CASSQGLGGTPYEQYF. The V gene is TRBV4-3, the J gene TRBJ2-7, with TRBD1 identical over 7 bases. Per the germline V gene, CDR1 is LGHNA and CDR2 is YSLEER. Trimming took 1 base from V and 2 from J; bases not matched to a gene: 8. CDR3 size: 16 residues.

The chain has TRBV11-2 and TRBJ2-3; no reliable D call. With 2 bases removed from V and 0 bases from J, the gap between germline ends came to 6 bases. This CDR3 has 14 residues. CDR1 and CDR2 from the germline V gene are SGHAT and FQNNGV. For the CDR3, the DNA is TGTGCCAGCAGCTTACTAGTCAGCACAGATACGCAGTATTTT. Its translation is CASSLLVSTDTQYF.

This chain joins TRBV30 and TRBJ1-4, with D hard to call. The ends were cut back, 1 base at V and 8 bases at J, with 20 bases in the middle. Germline CDR1 reads GTSNPN; CDR2 reads SVGIG (reference sequence). The length of the CDR3 is 16 residues. CDR3 residues: CAWSETPGSRTEKLFF. The CDR3 DNA sequence: TGTGCCTGGAGTGAAACCCCAGGAAGCCGAACCGAAAAACTGTTTTTT.

This rearrangement joins TRBV10-1 to TRBJ2-7; 8 nucleotides match TRBD1. Germline CDR1 and CDR2: WNHNN and SYGVQD (reference sequence). The CDR3 runs to 14 residues. Germline trimming cut 6 bases from V and 0 bases from J; bases unmatched to any gene: 4. Written as DNA, the CDR3 is TGCGCCAGCAGGCAGGGGGCCGTCTCCTACGAGCAGTACTTC. Its translation is CASRQGAVSYEQYF.

The chain has TRBV28 and TRBJ1-3; D unclear. With 2 bases removed from V and 8 bases from J, the gap between germline ends came to 10 bases. The length of the CDR3 is 13 residues. The germline V gene has CDR1 MDHEN and CDR2 SYDVKM. CDR3 sequence: CASSLGSPDTIYF. The CDR3, as DNA: TGTGCCAGCAGTTTAGGCTCCCCCGACACCATATATTTT.

The chain employs TRBV15 and TRBJ2-3; 15 bases match TRBD2. In germline, CDR1 is LNHNV, CDR2 YYDKDF (reference sequence). Losses at the gene ends were 0 bases for V and 3 bases for J; bases not matched to a gene: 7. This CDR3 comprises 19 residues. CDR3 DNA: TGTGCCACCAGCAGAGATGGGACTAGCGGGGGGAGACTGACAGATACGCAGTATTTT. This translates into CATSRDGTSGGRLTDTQYF.